This TCR beta chain emerged from a study of blood T cell repertoires in COVID-19. Overall study: Whether acute or convalescent, the COVID-19 samples came from the United States, Italy and Spain.

Sequencing was performed with immunoSEQ multiplex PCR; in TCRdb, only in-frame clones are kept and a portion is missing. The sample has about 300,000 clones; approximately 89% are singletons. The CDR3 spans 11 residues. CDR1 and CDR2 from the germline V gene are DFQATT and SNEGSKA (reference sequence). Shortly before study entry, within 2 weeks, exposed participants had met a COVID-19 case. This chain links TRBV20-1 with TRBJ1-1; D not resolved. The sequenced material came from PBMCs or T cells enriched from blood (not recorded which). The clonotype comes from a woman aged 50 to 60 who had been exposed to COVID-19. The CDR3 region is CTVRQNTEAFF. In nucleotides, the CDR3 is TGCACTGTCAGGCAGAACACTGAAGCTTTCTTT.